The 12 T cell receptor beta chains listed next were all sequenced from one sample in a study of Ad26.COV2.S vaccination and SARS-CoV-2 variants. The treatment is: around 19 received Ad26.COV2.S at low or high dose, single or two shots; 5 received placebo; per-sample allocation not given. Sample collection was performed on day 63 after the first vaccine or placebo injection. Clones were read by immunoSEQ multiplex PCR, and TCRdb kept only the in-frame ones, dropping some. The sample contains under 300,000 clones, around 88% of which appear only once. The sample consisted of peripheral blood, taken in a trial of Ad26.COV2.S vaccine versus placebo. Every receptor here comes from a person between 18 and 65 years old who received the Ad26.COV2.S COVID-19 vaccine or a placebo.

This clone was seen a handful of times. This chain uses TRBV3-1 (or the pseudogene TRBV3-2) with TRBJ1-1, with D tentatively TRBD1 (5 bases). This CDR3 contains 14 residues. In germline, CDR1 is LGHDT, CDR2 YNNKEL (reference sequence). V was shortened by 7 bases and J by 0 bases, with 12 bases between the two germline ends. The CDR3 loop reads CASKTGTVNTEAFF. CDR3 nucleotide sequence: TGTGCCAGCAAGACCGGGACGGTGAACACTGAAGCTTTCTTT.

The J gene is TRBJ1-6, the V gene TRBV4-1; the D is unclear. Germline CDR1 and CDR2: MGHRA and YSYEKL. This CDR3 spans 15 amino acids. V dropped 2 bases and J dropped 6 bases, with 11 bases sitting between them. CDR3 amino acids: CASSQWEAGNSPLHF. The CDR3 coding sequence is TGCGCCAGCAGCCAATGGGAGGCGGGTAATTCACCCCTCCACTTT.

The rearrangement joins TRBV5-4 to TRBJ2-3, with D perhaps TRBD2 (6 bases). Trimming removed 4 bases from V and 6 bases from J, with 12 bases in between. The CDR3 runs to 13 residues. The germline V gene encodes CDR1 SGHNT and CDR2 YYREEE (reference sequence). The CDR3 loop is CASSPRESDTQYF. DNA of the CDR3: TGTGCCAGCAGCCCGCGGGAATCCGATACGCAGTATTTT.

This clone was counted a few times. CDR3 sequence: CASSYQANTEAFF. The CDR3 DNA is TGTGCCAGCAGTTACCAGGCGAACACTGAAGCTTTCTTT. V and J are TRBV27 and TRBJ1-1; unclear D gene. Germline lookup yields CDR1 MNHEY and CDR2 SMNVEV (reference sequence). The CDR3 length is 13 residues. The ends were cut back, 4 bases at V and 1 base at J, with 7 bases in the middle.

J is TRBJ2-2 and V is TRBV11-3; the D gene is possibly TRBD1 (6 bases). V was trimmed by 1 base and J by 5 bases, leaving 8 bases between them. Germline values: CDR1 SGHNT, CDR2 YENEEA. The CDR3 totals 14 residues. The CDR3 is CASSLGQVTGELFF. The CDR3 DNA sequence: TGTGCCAGCAGCTTAGGACAGGTTACCGGGGAGCTGTTTTTT.

This clone was seen once. The rearrangement links TRBV7-2 to TRBJ2-6, with a possible D match to TRBD1 (6 bases). Deletions cut 8 bases from V and 4 bases from J, with 18 bases between. The germline V gene has CDR1 SGHTA and CDR2 FQGNSA. The CDR3 extends over 16 amino acids. CDR3 loop: CASETTGKRGANVLTF. As DNA, the CDR3 is TGTGCCAGCGAAACAACAGGGAAACGGGGGGCCAACGTCCTGACTTTC.

This clone was observed a handful of times. The rearrangement joins TRBV4-1 to TRBJ2-3, with D possibly matching TRBD2 (6 bases). V dropped 5 bases and J dropped 1 base, with 19 bases sitting between them. Germline CDR1 reads MGHRA; CDR2 reads YSYEKL. This CDR3 spans 17 amino acids. CDR3 loop: CASSEQNSGDGTDTQYF. The CDR3 DNA reads TGCGCCAGCAGCGAACAGAATTCGGGAGACGGCACAGATACGCAGTATTTT.

The chain uses TRBV9 and TRBJ2-3; D uncertain. The V end was cut by 3 bases, the J end by 0 bases, with 5 bases between. Germline V lookup: CDR1 SGDLS, CDR2 YYNGEE. This CDR3 region has 13 residues. CDR3 protein: CASSGTSTDTQYF. The CDR3 nucleotides read TGTGCCAGCAGCGGAACTAGCACAGATACGCAGTATTTT.

This clone appeared many times. The V and J genes are TRBV7-8 and TRBJ2-1; TRBD2 agrees at 11 bases. Germline V gene sequence: CDR1 SGHVS, CDR2 FQNEAQ. Germline trimming cut 5 bases from V and 8 bases from J; bases unmatched to any gene: 5. This CDR3 contains 14 residues. Written as DNA, the CDR3 is TGTGCCAGCAGCGAGACTAGCGGGAATTATGAGCAGTTCTTC. Amino acid sequence: CASSETSGNYEQFF.

The chain combines TRBV6-2 or TRBV6-3 with TRBJ2-7; the D gene could be TRBD1 or TRBD2 (5 bases each). The CDR3 totals 15 residues. The V gene lost 0 bases and the J gene lost 4 bases, with 13 bases spanning the gap. CDR1 MNHEY and CDR2 SVGEGT come from the germline V gene. The CDR3 protein is CASSYSRGRIYEQYV. CDR3 sequence (DNA): TGTGCCAGCAGTTACTCTCGGGGCAGAATATACGAGCAGTACGTC.

The chain has TRBV18 and TRBJ1-1; 9 nucleotides match TRBD1. V was clipped by 5 bases and J by 4 bases; unmatched bases: 8. Germline CDR1 is KGHSH and CDR2 is LQKENI. CDR3 length equals 15 residues. Written as DNA, the CDR3 is TGTGCCAGCTCAGCTACGGGACAGGGAGGCACTGAAGCTTTCTTT. This translates into CASSATGQGGTEAFF.

The chain joins TRBV30 to TRBJ1-1; perhaps TRBD1 as D (5 bases). The V and J ends lost 2 bases and 2 bases respectively, with 12 bases between them. Per germline, CDR1 GTSNPN and CDR2 SVGIG (reference sequence). This CDR3 spans 14 amino acids. CDR3: CAWSLGRGNTEAFF. In DNA form, the CDR3 reads TGTGCCTGGAGTTTGGGGCGCGGAAACACTGAAGCTTTCTTT.